Below, 26 T cell receptor beta chains from the same sample are listed, as sequenced in a study of cytotoxic CD8 clonotypes in ibrutinib-treated CLL. TCRdb's copy holds only in-frame clones and misses some; the assay was immunoSEQ multiplex PCR. This table has roughly 29,000 clones, 57% appearing once. Sequencing was performed on PBMCs, taken before ibrutinib treatment. The receptors stem from a human donor with chronic lymphocytic leukemia.

V is TRBV11-3 and J is TRBJ1-3; 9 positions agree with TRBD1. CDR3 size: 15 residues. V lost 2 bases and J lost 3; bases outside the gene matches: 2. Germline loops: CDR1 SGHNT, CDR2 YENEEA. The CDR3 sequence is CASSLTGGIGNTIYF. CDR3 bases: TGTGCCAGCAGCTTAACAGGGGGCATTGGAAACACCATATATTTT.

CDR3 sequence reads: CASSPKGGTGYGYTF. The CDR3 DNA follows: TGTGCCAGCAGCCCTAAGGGAGGGACAGGGTATGGCTACACCTTC. The chain combines TRBV7-3 with TRBJ1-2; TRBD1 matches at 9 bases. The V gene's germline CDR1 is SGHTA and CDR2 FQGTGA. The CDR3 covers 15 residues. The V and J ends lost 5 bases and 5 bases, in that order; junction bases with no gene match: 9.

Written as DNA, the CDR3 is TGTGCCAGCAGCTCATTAAACAGGGGAGCCACTGAAGCTTTCTTT. The encoded protein is CASSSLNRGATEAFF. V and J are TRBV7-2 and TRBJ1-1, with 7 bases identical to TRBD1. The CDR3 is 15 residues long. With V trimmed by 4 bases and J by 4 bases, 9 bases remained unmatched. CDR1 is SGHTA and CDR2 is FQGNSA in the germline V gene. Full variable domain (outside the CDR3, taken from reference TRBV7-2 and TRBJ1-1): GAGVSQSPSNKVTEKGKDVELRCDPISGHTALYWYRQSLGQGLEFLIYFQGNSAPDKSGLPSDRFSAERTGGSVSTLTIQRTQQEDSAVYLCASSSLNRGATEAFFGQGTRLTVV.

The chain employs TRBV10-3 and TRBJ1-2; D remains unclear. This CDR3 is 13 amino acids long. Trimming removed 6 bases at V and 8 bases at J, with 16 bases between. CDR1 and CDR2 from the germline V gene are ENHRY and SYGVKD. This CDR3 is CAIRDAAPGGYTF. CDR3 nucleotides: TGTGCCATCAGGGACGCCGCCCCGGGGGGCTACACCTTC.

This clone has only one observation. The chain joins TRBV19 to TRBJ1-5; 7 bases are a match to TRBD1. Germline V gene data show CDR1 as LNHDA and CDR2 as SQIVND (reference sequence). CDR3 length equals 13 residues. Trimming at V came to 11 bases and at J to 4 bases, leaving 8 bases not matched to a gene. In nucleotides, the CDR3 is TGTGCCGCACAAGGGACAGAGAATCAGCCCCAGCATTTT. Protein product: CAAQGTENQPQHF.

This chain joins TRBV5-1 and TRBJ2-1; no firm D call. This CDR3 spans 13 amino acids. V shed 5 bases and J shed 4 bases, with 10 bases lying between them. Germline V gene sequence: CDR1 SGHRS, CDR2 YFSETQ. The DNA of the CDR3 is TGCGCCAGCAGGCTCCTCGATTACAATGAGCAGTTCTTC. This codes for CASRLLDYNEQFF.

This clone was picked up a small number of times. The J gene is TRBJ1-2, the V gene TRBV7-8; D unresolved. The germline V gene has CDR1 SGHVS and CDR2 FQNEAQ. Between the trimmed V and J ends, which lost 2 bases and 4 bases, there was a span of 14 bases. The length of the CDR3 is 15 residues. The CDR3 DNA reads as TGTGCCAGCAGCTTATCCCTTCGGACGGGCTATGGCTACACCTTC. Translating it yields CASSLSLRTGYGYTF.

This clone showed up just a few times. This sequence joins TRBV18 and TRBJ1-4; D uncertain. Trimming shortened V by 3 bases and J by 0 bases, and 8 bases separated the two germline ends. The germline gives CDR1 KGHSH, CDR2 LQKENI. The CDR3 covers 15 residues. CDR3 sequence: CASSPLIATNEKLFF. The CDR3 bases are TGTGCCAGCTCACCCCTAATTGCAACTAATGAAAAACTGTTTTTT.

The V gene is TRBV19, the J gene TRBJ2-5, with D tentatively TRBD2 (7 bases). The V gene's germline CDR1 is LNHDA and CDR2 SQIVND (reference sequence). V was trimmed by 6 bases and J by 4 bases, leaving 12 bases between them. CDR3 length: 13 residues. CDR3 in DNA: TGTGCCAGTAGGGACGGGGGGCGAGAGACCCAGTACTTC. Translated, it gives CASRDGGRETQYF.

This clone was picked up a small number of times. The CDR3 coding sequence is TGTGCCAGCAGTTTATGGTCGTTTGGGGGTTACGAGCAGTACTTC. Protein: CASSLWSFGGYEQYF. The chain employs TRBV28 and TRBJ2-7, with D perhaps matching TRBD1 or TRBD2 (5 bases each). This CDR3 is built from 15 residues. The germline V and J ends were trimmed by 0 bases and 4 bases, with 13 bases remaining between them. Per germline, CDR1 MDHEN and CDR2 SYDVKM.

In this sample, this clone turned up once. CDR3: CASSLVGTRKNTQYF. As DNA, the CDR3 is TGTGCCAGCAGCTTAGTCGGGACTAGGAAGAATACGCAGTATTTT. This chain uses TRBV11-2 with TRBJ2-3, with TRBD2 matching over 8 bases. CDR1 and CDR2 from the germline V gene are SGHAT and FQNNGV. The CDR3 has 15 residues. V shed 1 base, J shed 7 bases, and the junction held 7 bases outside the gene matches.

J is TRBJ2-3 and V is TRBV7-3; D is possibly TRBD2 (5 bases). V lost 5 bases to trimming and J lost 1 base, with 13 bases between them. CDR1 is SGHTA and CDR2 is FQGTGA in the germline V gene. CDR3 length: 15 amino acids. CDR3 amino acids: CASSPSRAGTDTQYF. CDR3 DNA sequence: TGTGCCAGCAGCCCCTCCCGAGCGGGCACAGATACGCAGTATTTT.

V gene TRBV7-9 combines with J gene TRBJ2-3, with D uncertain. The CDR3 runs to 13 residues. Germline CDR1 and CDR2: SEHNR and FQNEAQ (reference sequence). The V end lost 5 bases, the J end lost 2 bases, and 8 bases lay between the germline ends. CDR3 DNA sequence: TGTGCCAGCAGCCCCCCCTCCACAGATACGCAGTATTTT. The encoded protein is CASSPPSTDTQYF. The entire variable domain, with the rest obtained from reference TRBV7-9 and TRBJ2-3, is as follows: DTGVSQNPRHKITKRGQNVTFRCDPISEHNRLYWYRQTLGQGPEFLTYFQNEAQLEKSRLLSDRFSAERPKGSFSTLEIQRTEQGDSAMYLCASSPPSTDTQYFGPGTRLTVL.

This clone is a singleton in its sample. The chain uses TRBV15 and TRBJ2-1, with 9 bases matching TRBD2. Germline assignment: CDR1 LNHNV and CDR2 YYDKDF (reference sequence). The V gene end was trimmed by 10 bases and the J gene end by 7 bases; junction bases not matched to a gene: 8. This CDR3 contains 13 residues. CDR3 residues: CAIASGVANEQFF. The CDR3 region has the DNA TGTGCCATCGCTAGCGGGGTGGCAAATGAGCAGTTCTTC.

The chain combines TRBV18 with TRBJ2-7; 10 nucleotides line up with TRBD2. This CDR3 comprises 14 residues. Germline assignment: CDR1 KGHSH and CDR2 LQKENI. J was trimmed by 6 bases and V by 0 bases; bases with no gene match: 2. CDR3 nucleotides: TGTGCCAGCTCACCACCTAGCGGGGGGATCGAGCAGTACTTC. It translates to CASSPPSGGIEQYF.

The chain employs TRBV27 and TRBJ2-7, with D tentatively TRBD2 (6 bases). The V end lost 10 bases, the J end lost 3 bases, and 25 bases lay between the germline ends. The CDR3 is 16 amino acids. Looked up from germline, CDR1 is MNHEY and CDR2 is SMNVEV (reference sequence). The CDR3 spells CATLSPRSADYYEQYF. Written as DNA, the CDR3 is TGTGCCACCCTCTCCCCTCGCTCGGCGGACTACTACGAGCAGTACTTC.

The chain is built from TRBV19 and TRBJ2-3, with a weak D call TRBD2 (7 bases). This CDR3 contains 17 residues. The V gene's germline CDR1 is LNHDA and CDR2 SQIVND (reference sequence). The germline V and J ends were trimmed by 4 bases and 8 bases, with 25 bases remaining between them. CDR3 sequence reads: CASSTLRGGEKVATQYF. For the CDR3, the DNA is TGTGCCAGTAGTACGCTAAGGGGGGGCGAAAAAGTAGCTACGCAGTATTTT.

CDR3 sequence reads: CASRAGSPTGELFF. The CDR3 DNA sequence: TGTGCCAGCAGGGCGGGTTCCCCCACTGGGGAGCTGTTTTTT. V gene TRBV5-8 combines with J gene TRBJ2-2, with D maybe TRBD2 (5 bases). CDR1 SGHTS and CDR2 YDEGEE come from the germline V gene. The CDR3 sequence is 14 residues long. The germline V and J ends were trimmed by 5 bases and 8 bases, with 16 bases remaining between them.

The chain employs TRBV11-3 and TRBJ2-3; 8 bases align to TRBD2. The CDR3 loop spans 17 amino acids. The V and J ends lost 1 base and 1 base, in that order; junction bases with no gene match: 7. Germline V lookup: CDR1 SGHNT, CDR2 YENEEA. CDR3 sequence: CASSLGAAGGRTDTQYF. CDR3 nucleotides: TGTGCCAGCAGCTTAGGTGCCGCGGGGGGCCGCACAGATACGCAGTATTTT.

Only a few counts were recorded for this clone. This chain uses TRBV4-1 with TRBJ2-5; 8 nucleotides match TRBD1. The CDR3 loop spans 16 amino acids. Germline-derived CDR1 and CDR2 are MGHRA and YSYEKL. J gave up 5 bases and V 2 bases, and 10 bases lay outside the gene matches. CDR3 nucleotides: TGCGCCAGCAGCCAATCAGACAGGGGATCGTGGGAGACCCAGTACTTC. This gives the protein CASSQSDRGSWETQYF.

This chain joins TRBV25-1 and TRBJ2-1; D is unclear. V was cut by 0 bases and J by 3 bases, with 6 bases left in between. This CDR3 region has 14 residues. CDR1 MGHDK and CDR2 SYGVNS come from the germline V gene. The CDR3 DNA reads TGTGCCAGCAGTGAATATGGGAACTACAATGAGCAGTTCTTC. It is translated as CASSEYGNYNEQFF.

The chain is built from TRBV5-1 and TRBJ2-2; 9 nucleotides agree with TRBD1. J was trimmed by 6 bases and V by 4 bases; bases with no gene match: 7. Germline loops: CDR1 SGHRS, CDR2 YFSETQ. The CDR3 runs 15 residues. The CDR3 here is CASSGGTGKAGELFF. The CDR3 region has the DNA TGCGCCAGCAGCGGCGGGACAGGGAAGGCCGGGGAGCTGTTTTTT.

On this clone: Other DNA sequences in the same sample also yield this CDR3. The V and J genes are TRBV7-9 and TRBJ1-2; D call uncertain. V dropped 0 bases and J dropped 0 bases, with 11 bases sitting between them. In germline, CDR1 is SEHNR, CDR2 FQNEAQ (reference sequence). This CDR3 comprises 16 residues. CDR3 sequence: CASSLAVGQTNYGYTF. The CDR3 nucleotides read TGTGCCAGCAGCTTAGCGGTTGGGCAGACTAACTATGGCTACACCTTC. Combining the CDR3 with reference TRBV7-9 and TRBJ1-2 gives the whole variable domain DTGVSQNPRHKITKRGQNVTFRCDPISEHNRLYWYRQTLGQGPEFLTYFQNEAQLEKSRLLSDRFSAERPKGSFSTLEIQRTEQGDSAMYLCASSLAVGQTNYGYTFGSGTRLTVV.

The V and J genes are TRBV29-1 and TRBJ2-4, with D perhaps matching TRBD2 (7 bases). Germline lookup yields CDR1 SQVTM and CDR2 ANQGSEA. V was shortened by 6 bases and J by 0 bases, with 15 bases between the two germline ends. The CDR3 runs 15 residues. In DNA form, the CDR3 reads TGCAGCGTAGGGGGGGGCAGAGGAGCCAAAAACATTCAGTACTTC. It encodes CSVGGGRGAKNIQYF.

This clone was observed once. The germline gene is not matched at one end of the junction; a read error may be the cause. V is TRBV7-6 and J is TRBJ2-3; weak D call: TRBD2 (5 bases). Per germline, CDR1 SGHVS and CDR2 FNYEAQ. This CDR3 is 15 amino acids long. In DNA form, the CDR3 reads TGTGCCAGCACCTTAAGCGGAGTCAGCACAGATACGCAGTATTTT. This sequence encodes CASTLSGVSTDTQYF.

The table lists this clone with a few counts. The chain is built from TRBV19 and TRBJ2-6; no firm D call. Trimming pared 1 base from V and 0 bases from J, leaving 16 bases between. The germline gives CDR1 LNHDA, CDR2 SQIVND (reference sequence). The CDR3 contains 19 residues. CDR3 nucleotide sequence: TGTGCCAGTAGTATAGCAGAAGACGCCGCAAGCTCTGGGGCCAACGTCCTGACTTTC. As protein: CASSIAEDAASSGANVLTF.